The 3 T cell receptor beta chains reported below all come from one sample, sequenced in a study of neurological immune-mediated disorders. TCRdb re-called the 5' RACE reads with MiXCR, one entry per CDR3 protein. The table has about 59,000 distinct CDR3 sequences, approximately 4% seen once; the top ten hold about 3.1%. Material: PBMCs. The source is a woman in her 30s with multiple sclerosis.

This clonotype was counted between two and nine times. The V and J genes are TRBV18 and TRBJ2-1; no clear D gene. The germline V and J ends were trimmed by 3 bases and 7 bases, with 16 bases remaining between them. This CDR3 spans 15 amino acids. In germline, CDR1 is KGHSH, CDR2 LQKENI. CDR3 residues: CASSPRDLGGNEQFF. Here the CDR3 DNA reads TGTGCCAGCTCACCTCGCGACTTGGGTGGAAATGAGCAGTTCTTC.

This clonotype was observed many times. The chain has TRBV20-1 and TRBJ2-1; D remains ambiguous. The V end lost 4 bases, the J end lost 7 bases, and 17 bases lay between the germline ends. Looked up from germline, CDR1 is DFQATT and CDR2 is SNEGSKA (reference sequence). The CDR3 extends over 14 amino acids. In DNA form, the CDR3 reads TGCAGTGCTACCTGGCCCCTTAGAGAGAATGAGCAGTTCTTC. It translates to CSATWPLRENEQFF.

At least ten counts were recorded for this clonotype. This chain connects TRBV28 to TRBJ2-5; 10 nucleotides line up with TRBD2. The CDR3 contains 15 residues. Trimming cost V 3 bases and J 4 bases; bases outside gene matches: 5. Germline CDR1 MDHEN, CDR2 SYDVKM. The CDR3 here is CASSFRLAGAETQYF. CDR3 coding DNA: TGTGCCAGCAGTTTTCGGCTAGCGGGAGCAGAGACCCAGTACTTC. Looking up the rest from reference TRBV28 and TRBJ2-5 gives the full variable domain: DVKVTQSSRYLVKRTGEKVFLECVQDMDHENMFWYRQDPGLGLRLIYFSYDVKMKEKGDIPEGYSVSREKKERFSLILESASTNQTSMYLCASSFRLAGAETQYFGPGTRLLVL.